The rows below give T cell receptor beta chains drawn from one sample of a study of cytomegalovirus exposure and HLA in healthy donors. TCRdb's table, derived via immunoSEQ multiplex PCR, lists solely in-frame clones and lacks some. In the table there are some 77,000 clones, about four fifths of which are singletons. Material: PBMCs. The source of these receptors is a man aged 50-59 years in good health and CMV-seropositive. Both conserved end residues are part of each CDR3. Only some rows state a clone size, as once, few, many or a class for expanded clones.

V	J	size	CDR3
TRBV6-5	TRBJ1-4	once	CASSYSAGTAEKLFF
TRBV6-5	TRBJ1-5	NA	CASRVGGGGNQPQHF
TRBV4-1	TRBJ2-5	once	CASSQVGAGVETQYF
TRBV5-1	TRBJ1-1	NA	CASSLVGGEGTEAFF
TRBV2	TRBJ2-7	NA	CASNQMAGGGYEQYF
TRBV7-3	TRBJ2-1	NA	CASSPTSGNLNEQFF
TRBV5-1	TRBJ2-3	NA	CASSLGRDTQYF
TRBV7-6	TRBJ2-7	few	CASTPRASGTYEQYF
TRBV4-2	TRBJ2-1	NA	CASSQDWDFYNEQFF
TRBV10-3	TRBJ2-7	few	CAISESGDGSYEQYF
TRBV4-1	TRBJ2-1	NA	CASSPNSIAPELYNEQFF
TRBV7-9	TRBJ2-7	NA	CASSRGVYEQYF
TRBV27	TRBJ1-2	NA	CASSLSRQGLNGYTF
TRBV29-1	TRBJ1-2	NA	CSVEAGVAGQESVRFYGYTF
TRBV5-1	TRBJ2-7	few	CASRQTGSGQYF
TRBV6-5	TRBJ1-4	NA	CASSYGAAQNEKLFF
TRBV4-1	TRBJ1-1	NA	CASSTPTTGGAFF
TRBV29-1	TRBJ1-5	NA	CSIRTGMEPQHF
TRBV30	TRBJ2-6	NA	CAWSLNGANVLTF
TRBV7-2	TRBJ2-7	NA	CASSLDGRDEQYF
TRBV19	TRBJ1-2	NA	CASSLRVANYGYTF
TRBV30	TRBJ1-5	NA	CAWSPRGGQNQPQHF
TRBV19	TRBJ2-1	NA	CASSTRGGSDNNEQFF
TRBV6-5	TRBJ1-3	NA	CASSYAGSSGNTIYF
TRBV4-1	TRBJ1-5	NA	CASSQIVYQPQHF
TRBV19	TRBJ1-4	NA	CASKPGHLQATNEKLFF
TRBV6-5	TRBJ2-3	NA	CASSYGTGGSTDTQYF
TRBV7-2	TRBJ2-5	NA	CASSLVQGPETQYF
TRBV6-6	TRBJ2-3	NA	CASSYPPSGTQYF